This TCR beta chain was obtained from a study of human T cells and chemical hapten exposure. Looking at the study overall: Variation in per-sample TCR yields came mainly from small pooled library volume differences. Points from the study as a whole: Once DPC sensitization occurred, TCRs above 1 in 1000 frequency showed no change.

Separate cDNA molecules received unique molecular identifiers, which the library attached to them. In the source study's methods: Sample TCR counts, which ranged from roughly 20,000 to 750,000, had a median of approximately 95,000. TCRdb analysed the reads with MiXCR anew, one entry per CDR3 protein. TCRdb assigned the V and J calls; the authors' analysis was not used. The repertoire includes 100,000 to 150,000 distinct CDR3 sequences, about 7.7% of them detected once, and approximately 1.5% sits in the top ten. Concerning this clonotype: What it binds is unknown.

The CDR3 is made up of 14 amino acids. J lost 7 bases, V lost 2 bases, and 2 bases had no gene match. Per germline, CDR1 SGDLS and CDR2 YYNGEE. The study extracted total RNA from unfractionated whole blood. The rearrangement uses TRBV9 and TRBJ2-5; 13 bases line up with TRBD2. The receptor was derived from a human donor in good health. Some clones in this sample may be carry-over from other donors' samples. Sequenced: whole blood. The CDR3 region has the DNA TGTGCCAGCAGCGTTACTAGCGGGAGGGGGACCCAGTACTTC. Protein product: CASSVTSGRGTQYF.